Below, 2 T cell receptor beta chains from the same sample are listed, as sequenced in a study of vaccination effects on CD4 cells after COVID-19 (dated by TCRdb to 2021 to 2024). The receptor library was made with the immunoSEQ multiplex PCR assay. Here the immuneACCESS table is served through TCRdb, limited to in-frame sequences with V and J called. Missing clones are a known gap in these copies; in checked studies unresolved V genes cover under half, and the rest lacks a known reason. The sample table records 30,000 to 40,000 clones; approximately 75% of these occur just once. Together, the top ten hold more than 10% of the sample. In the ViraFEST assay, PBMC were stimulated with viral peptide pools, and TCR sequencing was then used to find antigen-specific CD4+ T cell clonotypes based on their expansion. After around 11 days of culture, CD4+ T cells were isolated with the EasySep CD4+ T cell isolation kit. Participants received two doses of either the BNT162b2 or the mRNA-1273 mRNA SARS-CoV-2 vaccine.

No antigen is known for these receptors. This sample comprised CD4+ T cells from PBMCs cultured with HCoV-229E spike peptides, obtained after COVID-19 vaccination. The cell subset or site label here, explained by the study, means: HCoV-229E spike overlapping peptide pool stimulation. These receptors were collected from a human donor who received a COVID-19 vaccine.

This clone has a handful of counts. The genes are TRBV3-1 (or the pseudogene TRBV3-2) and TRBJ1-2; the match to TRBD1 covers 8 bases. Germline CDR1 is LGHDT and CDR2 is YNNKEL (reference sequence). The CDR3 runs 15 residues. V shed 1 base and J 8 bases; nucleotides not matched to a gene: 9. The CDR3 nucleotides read TGTGCCAGCAGCCAAGTTTGGACAGGGTCGTACGGCTACACCTTC. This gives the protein CASSQVWTGSYGYTF.

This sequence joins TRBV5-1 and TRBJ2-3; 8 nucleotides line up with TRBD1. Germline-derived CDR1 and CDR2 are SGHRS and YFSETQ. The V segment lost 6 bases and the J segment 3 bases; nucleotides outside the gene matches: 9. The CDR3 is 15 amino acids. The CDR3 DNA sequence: TGCGCCAGCATCCTCGGACAGGGTGCAACAGATACGCAGTATTTT. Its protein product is CASILGQGATDTQYF.